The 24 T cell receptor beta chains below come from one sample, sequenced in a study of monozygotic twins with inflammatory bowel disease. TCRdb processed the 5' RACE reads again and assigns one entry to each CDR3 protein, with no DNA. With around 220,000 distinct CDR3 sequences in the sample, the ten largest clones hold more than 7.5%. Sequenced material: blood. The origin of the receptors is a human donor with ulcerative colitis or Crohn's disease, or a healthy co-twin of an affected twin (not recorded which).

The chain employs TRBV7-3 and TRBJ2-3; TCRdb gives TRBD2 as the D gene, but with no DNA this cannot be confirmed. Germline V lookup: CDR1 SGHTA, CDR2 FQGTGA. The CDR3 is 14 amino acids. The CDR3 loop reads CASRSGRSTDTQYF.

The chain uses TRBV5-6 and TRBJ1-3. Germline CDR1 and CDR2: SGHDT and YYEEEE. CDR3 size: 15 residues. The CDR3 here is CASSLGFSSGNTIYF. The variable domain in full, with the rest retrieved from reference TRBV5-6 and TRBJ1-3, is DAGVTQSPTHLIKTRGQQVTLRCSPKSGHDTVSWYQQALGQGPQFIFQYYEEEERQRGNFPDRFSGHQFPNYSSELNVNALLLGDSALYLCASSLGFSSGNTIYFGEGSWLTVV.

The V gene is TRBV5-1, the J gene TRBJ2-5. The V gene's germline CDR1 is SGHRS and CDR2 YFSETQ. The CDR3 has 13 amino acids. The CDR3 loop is CASSTDSLETQYF.

This chain's CDR3 is CASSIDSQGGYEQYF. The chain recombines TRBV19 with TRBJ2-7; TCRdb designates TRBD1, a call that cannot be tested without DNA. The CDR3 is 15 amino acids. Germline CDR1 LNHDA, CDR2 SQIVND (reference sequence).

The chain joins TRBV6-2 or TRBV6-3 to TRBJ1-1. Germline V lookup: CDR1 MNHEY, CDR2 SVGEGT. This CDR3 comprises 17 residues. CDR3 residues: CASSYVNGGPVNTEAFF.

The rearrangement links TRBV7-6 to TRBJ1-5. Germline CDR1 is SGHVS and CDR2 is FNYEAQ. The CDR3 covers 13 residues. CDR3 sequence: CASSSQSNQPQHF.

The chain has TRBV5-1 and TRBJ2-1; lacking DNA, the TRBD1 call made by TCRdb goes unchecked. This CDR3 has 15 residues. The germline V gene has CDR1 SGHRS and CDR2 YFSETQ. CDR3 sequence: CASSPGQGGDNEQFF.

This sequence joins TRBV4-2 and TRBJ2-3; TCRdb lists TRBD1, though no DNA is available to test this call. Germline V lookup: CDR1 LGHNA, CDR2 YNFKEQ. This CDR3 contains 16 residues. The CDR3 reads CASSQTGREVTDTQYF.

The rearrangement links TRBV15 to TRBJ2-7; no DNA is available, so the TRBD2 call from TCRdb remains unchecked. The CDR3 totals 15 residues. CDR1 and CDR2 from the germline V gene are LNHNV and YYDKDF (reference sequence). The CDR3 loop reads CATSTTRRQGYEQYF.

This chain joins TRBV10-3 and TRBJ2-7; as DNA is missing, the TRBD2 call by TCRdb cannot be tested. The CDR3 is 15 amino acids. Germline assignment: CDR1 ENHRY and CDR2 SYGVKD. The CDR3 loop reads CAISDGPSSSYEQYF.

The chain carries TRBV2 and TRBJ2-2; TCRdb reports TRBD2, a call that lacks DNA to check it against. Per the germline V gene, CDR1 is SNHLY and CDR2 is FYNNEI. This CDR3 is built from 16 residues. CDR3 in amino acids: CASSELETGGAGELFF. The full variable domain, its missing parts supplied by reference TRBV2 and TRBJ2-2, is EPEVTQTPSHQVTQMGQEVILRCVPISNHLYFYWYRQILGQKVEFLVSFYNNEISEKSEIFDDQFSVERPDGSNFTLKIRSTKLEDSAMYFCASSELETGGAGELFFGEGSRLTVL.

The CDR3 region is CASSPPRSGSYEQYF. The chain employs TRBV18 and TRBJ2-7; the D gene TCRdb calls, TRBD1, cannot be checked with no DNA. CDR3 size: 15 residues. In germline, CDR1 is KGHSH, CDR2 LQKENI.

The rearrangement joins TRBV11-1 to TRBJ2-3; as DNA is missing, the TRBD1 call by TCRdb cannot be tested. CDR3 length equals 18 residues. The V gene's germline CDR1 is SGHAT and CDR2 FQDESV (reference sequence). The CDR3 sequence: CASRLPEWGGGGWDTQYF.

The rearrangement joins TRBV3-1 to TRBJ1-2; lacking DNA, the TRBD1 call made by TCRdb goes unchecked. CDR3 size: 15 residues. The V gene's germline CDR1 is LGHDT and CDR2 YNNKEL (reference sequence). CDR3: CASSSRDRGLYGYTF.

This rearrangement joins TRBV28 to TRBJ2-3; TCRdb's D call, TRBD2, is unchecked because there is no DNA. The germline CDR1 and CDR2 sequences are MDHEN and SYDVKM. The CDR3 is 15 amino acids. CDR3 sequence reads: CASSWPGLVTDTQYF.

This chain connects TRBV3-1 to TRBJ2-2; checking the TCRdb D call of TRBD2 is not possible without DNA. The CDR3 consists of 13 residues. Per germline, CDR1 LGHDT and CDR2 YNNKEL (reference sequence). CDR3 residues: CASRTSSNGELFF. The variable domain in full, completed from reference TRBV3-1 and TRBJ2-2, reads DTAVSQTPKYLVTQMGNDKSIKCEQNLGHDTMYWYKQDSKKFLKIMFSYNNKELIINETVPNRFSPKSPDKAHLNLHINSLELGDSAVYFCASRTSSNGELFFGEGSRLTVL.

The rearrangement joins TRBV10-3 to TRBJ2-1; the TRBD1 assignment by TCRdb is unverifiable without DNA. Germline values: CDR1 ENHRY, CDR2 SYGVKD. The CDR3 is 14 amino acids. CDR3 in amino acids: CAISEGVQHNEQFF.

The CDR3 protein is CSAVLGLRGPAYNEQFF. The V and J genes are TRBV20-1 and TRBJ2-1; TCRdb designates TRBD2, a call that cannot be tested without DNA. The CDR3 extends over 17 amino acids. Germline V gene lookup returns CDR1 DFQATT and CDR2 SNEGSKA (reference sequence).

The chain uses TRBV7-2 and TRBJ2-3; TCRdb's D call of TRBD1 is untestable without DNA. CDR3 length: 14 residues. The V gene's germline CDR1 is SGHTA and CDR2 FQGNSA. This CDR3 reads CASSPPLATDTQYF.

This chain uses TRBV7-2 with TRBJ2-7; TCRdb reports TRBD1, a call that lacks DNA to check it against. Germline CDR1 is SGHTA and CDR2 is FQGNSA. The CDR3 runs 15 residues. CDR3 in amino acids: CASSPGRHQTYEQYF.

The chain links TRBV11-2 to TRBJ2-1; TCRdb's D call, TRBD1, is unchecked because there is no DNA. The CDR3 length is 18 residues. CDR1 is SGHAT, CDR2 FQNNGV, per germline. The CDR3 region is CASSLGPPSTSSYNEQFF.

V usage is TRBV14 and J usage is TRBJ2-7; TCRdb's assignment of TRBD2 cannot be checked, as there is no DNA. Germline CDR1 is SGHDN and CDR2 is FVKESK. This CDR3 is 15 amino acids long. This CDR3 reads CASSQDTSPPYEQYF. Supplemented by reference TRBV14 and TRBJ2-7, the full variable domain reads EAGVTQFPSHSVIEKGQTVTLRCDPISGHDNLYWYRRVMGKEIKFLLHFVKESKQDESGMPNNRFLAERTGGTYSTLKVQPAELEDSGVYFCASSQDTSPPYEQYFGPGTRLTVT.

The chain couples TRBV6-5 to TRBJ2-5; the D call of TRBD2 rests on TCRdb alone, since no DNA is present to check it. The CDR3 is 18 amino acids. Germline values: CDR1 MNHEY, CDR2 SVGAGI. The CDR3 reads CASSYQTPGLALQETQYF.

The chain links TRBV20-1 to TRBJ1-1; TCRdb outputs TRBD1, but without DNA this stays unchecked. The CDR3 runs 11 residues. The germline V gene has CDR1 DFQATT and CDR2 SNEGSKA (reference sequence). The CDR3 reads CSATRDIQAFF.